These T cell receptor beta chains were read from a single sample in a study of cytomegalovirus exposure and HLA in healthy donors. Only in-frame clones appear in the TCRdb table, and some are missing; sequencing was by immunoSEQ multiplex PCR. Among more than 150,000 clones listed, approximately 84% were seen once. Sequenced sample: PBMCs. These receptors were obtained from a girl aged 5-17 years in good health and CMV-seropositive. Each CDR3 is given with its conserved first and last residue. A D gene is named only where the DNA matches it firmly. The listing skips clone size in some rows; elsewhere it reads once, few, many or a size class.

>TRBV6-6|once|TRBD2|TRBJ2-1
CASSYALAGYNEQFF
TGTGCCAGCAGTTACGCGCTAGCGGGGTACAATGAGCAGTTCTTC
>TRBV10-1|few|TRBD1|TRBJ2-7
CASSESRTGGSYEQYF
TGCGCCAGCAGTGAGTCCCGGACAGGTGGCTCCTACGAGCAGTACTTC
>TRBV6-5|few|TRBD1|TRBJ1-4
CASRLNRGRGEKLFF
TGTGCCAGCAGATTGAACAGGGGGCGCGGTGAAAAACTGTTTTTT
>TRBV5-4|-|-|TRBJ2-1
CASSLDGLSSYNEQFF
TGTGCCAGCAGCTTGGATGGACTCAGCTCCTACAATGAGCAGTTCTTC
>TRBV6-4|few|-|TRBJ1-5
CASSDSIATDSGNSNQPQHF
TGTGCCAGCAGTGACTCGATTGCGACGGACAGCGGAAATAGCAATCAGCCCCAGCATTTT
>TRBV2|-|-|TRBJ1-2
CASRSGIGDYGYTF
TGTGCCAGCAGGTCAGGGATAGGAGACTATGGCTACACCTTC
>TRBV6-5|-|-|TRBJ1-1
CASSRGYMNTEAFF
TGTGCCAGCAGCCGAGGGTACATGAACACTGAAGCTTTCTTT
>TRBV20-1|-|TRBD1|TRBJ2-1
CSRDRKNEQFF
TGCAGCCGGGACAGAAAGAATGAGCAGTTCTTC
>TRBV5-1|once|-|TRBJ2-6
CASSLLTGFSGANVLTF
TGCGCCAGCAGCTTGTTAACAGGATTCTCTGGGGCCAACGTCCTGACTTTC
>TRBV29-1|-|-|TRBJ1-1
CSVEDRYRNDFEAFF
TGCAGCGTTGAAGATCGGTACAGGAACGATTTTGAAGCTTTCTTT
>TRBV7-9|few|-|TRBJ1-3
CASSVDRTSGNTIYF
TGTGCCAGCAGCGTCGACAGGACCTCTGGAAACACCATATATTTT
>TRBV7-2|-|TRBD1|TRBJ1-4
CASSTGQGSINEKLFF
TGTGCCAGCAGCACCGGACAGGGATCAATTAATGAAAAACTGTTTTTT
>TRBV19|few|-|TRBJ1-1
CASSLTGREAFF
TGTGCCAGTAGTTTAACAGGTCGCGAAGCTTTCTTT
>TRBV6-5|-|TRBD2|TRBJ2-1
CASSLLAASYNEQFF
TGTGCCAGCAGTCTCCTAGCGGCCTCCTACAATGAGCAGTTCTTC
>TRBV7-3|-|-|TRBJ1-1
CASSVQRDTEAFF
TGTGCCAGCAGCGTACAGAGGGACACTGAAGCTTTCTTT
>TRBV5-1|-|-|TRBJ2-5
CASSRDQETQYF
TGCGCCAGTTCACGGGACCAAGAGACCCAGTACTTC
>TRBV7-8|few|TRBD1|TRBJ2-5
CASSLGTEETQYF
TGTGCCAGCAGCCTTGGGACAGAAGAGACCCAGTACTTC
>TRBV18|-|-|TRBJ1-1
CASSIRLTEENTEAFF
TGTGCCAGCTCAATCCGCCTGACAGAAGAGAACACTGAAGCTTTCTTT
>TRBV10-3|-|-|TRBJ2-5
CAISADWGGRETQYF
TGTGCCATCAGTGCGGATTGGGGAGGTAGGGAGACCCAGTACTTC
>TRBV5-6|-|-|TRBJ1-3
CASSLAGGNTIYF
TGTGCCAGCAGCTTGGCGGGGGGAAACACCATATATTTT
>TRBV6-4|few|-|TRBJ2-1
CASSAVGGRFNEQFF
TGTGCCAGCAGCGCTGTAGGGGGACGATTCAATGAGCAGTTCTTC